This T cell receptor (beta chain) was found in a study of T cells in narcolepsy. This table comes from immunoSEQ multiplex PCR, and its TCRdb copy is limited to in-frame clones, with some not included. The sample includes 30,000 to 35,000 clones, more than 70% of them seen just once. The V segment lost 4 bases and the J segment 6 bases; nucleotides outside the gene matches: 8. This CDR3 is 15 amino acids long. Germline loops: CDR1 SGHRS, CDR2 YFSETQ. This receptor was identified in a human donor in good health. The sequencing sample was made of memory (CD45RA-) CD4+ T cells from blood. V and J are TRBV5-1 and TRBJ1-3; 9 bases are a match to TRBD1. CDR3 loop: CASSRTGGGENTIYF. CDR3 in DNA: TGCGCCAGCAGCCGAACAGGGGGCGGTGAAAACACCATATATTTT. Full variable domain (outside the CDR3, taken from reference TRBV5-1 and TRBJ1-3): KAGVTQTPRYLIKTRGQQVTLSCSPISGHRSVSWYQQTPGQGLQFLFEYFSETQRNKGNFPGRFSGRQFSNSRSEMNVSTLELGDSALYLCASSRTGGGENTIYFGEGSWLTVV.